What follows describes a single TCR beta chain. No antigen is known for it. The data were produced by immunoSEQ multiplex PCR, yet TCRdb's version contains in-frame clones alone and is incomplete. Among roughly 75,000 clones listed, around 84% were seen once. These data are taken from a study of OX40 agonist ivuxolimab in advanced cancers. Study results and limitations: Certain nonresponders additionally had low normalized T-cell clonal expansion.

The sequence derives from an adult with an advanced solid tumor such as melanoma, head and neck, liver or kidney cancer. This specimen was CD4+ or CD8+ T cells sorted from blood, taken in a trial of the OX40 agonist ivuxolimab.

CDR3 nucleotide sequence: TGTGCCAGTAGTATGGAGGACCGTTCCTCCTACGAGCAGTACTTC. It yields the protein CASSMEDRSSYEQYF. The rearrangement uses TRBV19 and TRBJ2-7; the D gene is possibly TRBD2 (5 bases). The CDR3 has 15 amino acids. CDR1 is LNHDA and CDR2 is SQIVND in the germline V gene (reference sequence). The V and J ends lost 3 bases and 0 bases respectively, with 12 bases between them.